The clone carrying this T cell receptor beta chain showed up just once. This sample stems from a study of blood T cell repertoires in COVID-19. About the research overall: Both acute and convalescent COVID-19 samples were obtained from the United States, Italy and Spain. T cells, B-cell-depleted T cells, or PBMCs provided the cDNA or gDNA that served as material.

In the original processing: Reference gene primers were amplified, and this amplification served to estimate nucleated cell counts. Generated by immunoSEQ multiplex PCR, the TCRdb table keeps only in-frame clones and is missing some. From that table come the V and J calls and clone size; the DNA was used to work out D and trimming. The sample records 150,000 to 200,000 clones, just under 90% being singletons. CDR1 is MGHRA and CDR2 is YSYEKL in the germline V gene. The CDR3 length is 14 residues. With 2 bases clipped from V and 3 bases from J, the junction kept 4 bases outside the gene matches. Sequencing was done on a sample of peripheral blood. The clonotype originates from a young man with active or convalescent COVID-19. The chain is built from TRBV4-1 and TRBJ2-7; TRBD1 matches 7 bases. In nucleotides, the CDR3 is TGCGCCAGCAGCCAACCCCGGGACAGCTACGAGCAGTACTTC. Its translation: CASSQPRDSYEQYF.